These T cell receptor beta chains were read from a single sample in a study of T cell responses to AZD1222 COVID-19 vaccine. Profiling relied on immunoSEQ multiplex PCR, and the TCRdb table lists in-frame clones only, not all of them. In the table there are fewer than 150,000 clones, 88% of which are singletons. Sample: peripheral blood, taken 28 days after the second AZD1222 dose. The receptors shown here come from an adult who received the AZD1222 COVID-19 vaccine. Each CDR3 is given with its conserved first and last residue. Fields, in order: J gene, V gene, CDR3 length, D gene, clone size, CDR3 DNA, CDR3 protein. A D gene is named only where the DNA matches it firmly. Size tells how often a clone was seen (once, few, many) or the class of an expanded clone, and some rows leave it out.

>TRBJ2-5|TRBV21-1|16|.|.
TGTGCCAGCAGCAAAAGGGATATGACAGGCCAAGAGACCCAGTACTTC
CASSKRDMTGQETQYF
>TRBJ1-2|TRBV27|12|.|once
TGTGCCAGCAGTCCTACAGGGTATGGCTACACCTTC
CASSPTGYGYTF
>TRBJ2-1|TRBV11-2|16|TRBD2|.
TGTGCCAGCAGCCACGCTAGCGGGAGCGAGGGCCATGAGCAGTTCTTC
CASSHASGSEGHEQFF
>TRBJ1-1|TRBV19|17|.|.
TGTGCCAGTAGTATAACGGCAGGACTGAGGCTGAACACTGAAGCTTTCTTT
CASSITAGLRLNTEAFF
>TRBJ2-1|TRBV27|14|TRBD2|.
TGTGCCAGCAACTTCGCTGGCGGGAGAGTTGAGCAGTTCTTC
CASNFAGGRVEQFF
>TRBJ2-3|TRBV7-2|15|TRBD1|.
TGTGCCAGCAGCCTACAGGGGGTCAGCACAGATACGCAGTATTTT
CASSLQGVSTDTQYF
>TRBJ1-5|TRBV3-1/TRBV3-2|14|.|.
TGTGCCAGCAGCCAAGGTGACAGCAATCAGCCCCAGCATTTT
CASSQGDSNQPQHF
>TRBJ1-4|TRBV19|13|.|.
TGTGCCTCCCGCAGGGCAAGGGAGGAAAAACTGTTTTTT
CASRRAREEKLFF
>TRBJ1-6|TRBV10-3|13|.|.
TGTGCCATCACGCAGGGATATAATTCACCCCTCCACTTT
CAITQGYNSPLHF
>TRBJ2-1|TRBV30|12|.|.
TGTGCCTCGGACTTTCGGCGGAATGAGCAGTTCTTC
CASDFRRNEQFF
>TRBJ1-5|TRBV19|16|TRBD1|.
TGTGCCACCTCGAAGACCGGGACAGGCCCAAATCAGCCCCAGCATTTT
CATSKTGTGPNQPQHF
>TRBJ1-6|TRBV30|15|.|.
TGTGCCTGGAGTGCTGGTGGAACCTATAATTCACCCCTCCACTTT
CAWSAGGTYNSPLHF
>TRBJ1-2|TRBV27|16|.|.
TGTGCCAGCAGTTCAAGGCCCGAATGGGAGGTATATGGCTACACCTTC
CASSSRPEWEVYGYTF
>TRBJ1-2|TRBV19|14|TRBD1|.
TGTGCCAGTACCGGGACAGGGGGCAGCTATGGCTACACCTTC
CASTGTGGSYGYTF
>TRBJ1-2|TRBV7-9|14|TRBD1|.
TGTGCCAGCACCAAAAGGGACAGGGTCATCGGCTACACCTTC
CASTKRDRVIGYTF
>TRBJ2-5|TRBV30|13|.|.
TGTGCCTGGGGGAGGACAGCCCAAGAGACCCAGTACTTC
CAWGRTAQETQYF
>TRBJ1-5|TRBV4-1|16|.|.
TGCGCCAGCAGCCAACTTGACAGAGGGTCCAATCAGCCCCAGCATTTT
CASSQLDRGSNQPQHF
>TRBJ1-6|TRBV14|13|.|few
TGTGCCAGCAGCTTGACAGCTAATTCACCCCTCCACTTT
CASSLTANSPLHF
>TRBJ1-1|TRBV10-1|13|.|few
TGCGCCAACAAGGACGGAGTTTACACTGAAGCTTTCTTT
CANKDGVYTEAFF
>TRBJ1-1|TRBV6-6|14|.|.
TGTGCCAGCAGTTACTCGAGAGGGGACACTGAAGCTTTCTTT
CASSYSRGDTEAFF
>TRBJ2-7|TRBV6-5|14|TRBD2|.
TGTGCCAGCAAAAGGACTAGCGGCATGGTAGAGCAGTACTTC
CASKRTSGMVEQYF
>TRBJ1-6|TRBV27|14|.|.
TGTGCCAGCAGTTTCGGGCAATGGGGTTCACCCCTCCACTTT
CASSFGQWGSPLHF
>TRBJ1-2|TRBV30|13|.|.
TGTGCCTGGAGTGTACGGCGGACGTATGGCTACACCTTC
CAWSVRRTYGYTF
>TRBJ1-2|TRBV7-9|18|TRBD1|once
TGTGCCAGCAGCCAAACTACCGGGACAGGGATAGGAAGGTATGGCTACACCTTC
CASSQTTGTGIGRYGYTF
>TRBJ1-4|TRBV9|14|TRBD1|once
TGTGCCAGCAGCGAGGGACAGGGGCCGGAAAAACTGTTTTTT
CASSEGQGPEKLFF
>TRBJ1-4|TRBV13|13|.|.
TGTGCCAGCAGACCCCCGGGGGGGGAAAAACTGTTTTTT
CASRPPGGEKLFF
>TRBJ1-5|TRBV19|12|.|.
TGTGCCAGTAGTATTCAGGGCCAGCCCCAGCATTTT
CASSIQGQPQHF
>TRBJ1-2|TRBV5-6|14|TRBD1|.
TGTGCCAGCAGCCACGACAGGGTAGGGTATGGCTACACCTTC
CASSHDRVGYGYTF
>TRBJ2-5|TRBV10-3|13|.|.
TGTGCCATCAGTGAAGTTCTGCAATTGGACCAGTACTTC
CAISEVLQLDQYF
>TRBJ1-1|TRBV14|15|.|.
TGTGCCAGCAGCCAAGAGTTCCTCTCGAACACTGAAGCTTTCTTT
CASSQEFLSNTEAFF
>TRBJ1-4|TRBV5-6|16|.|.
TGTGCCAGCAGCTTGACCGTACAGGGCGGAGCTGAAAAACTGTTTTTT
CASSLTVQGGAEKLFF
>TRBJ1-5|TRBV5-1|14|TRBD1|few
TGCGCCAGCAGCGTTGGGACAGGGGAACAGCCCCAGCATTTT
CASSVGTGEQPQHF
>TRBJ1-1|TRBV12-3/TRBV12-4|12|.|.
TGTGCCAGCAGTTTACGACAAATGGGAGCTTTCTTT
CASSLRQMGAFF
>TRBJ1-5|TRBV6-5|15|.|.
TGTGCCAGCAGTTACCATGCGGGGAGCAATCAGCCCCAGCATTTT
CASSYHAGSNQPQHF
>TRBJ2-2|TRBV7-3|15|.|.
TGTGCCAGCAGCTTAGGGGACACGAACACCGGGGAGCTGTTTTTT
CASSLGDTNTGELFF
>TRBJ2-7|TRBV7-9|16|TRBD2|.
TGTGCCAGCAGCCCCCGAACTAGCGGGCCTACCTACGAGCAGTACTTC
CASSPRTSGPTYEQYF
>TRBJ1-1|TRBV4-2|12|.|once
TGTGCCAGCAGCCAAGACCGGAGGGTTGCTTTCTTT
CASSQDRRVAFF
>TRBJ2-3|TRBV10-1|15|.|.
TGCGCCAGCAGTTACCATCGGGGAACCGGGGATACGCAGTATTTT
CASSYHRGTGDTQYF
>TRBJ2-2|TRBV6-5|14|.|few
TGTGCCAGCAGCTCACAGGGGAACACCGGGGAGCTGTTTTTT
CASSSQGNTGELFF
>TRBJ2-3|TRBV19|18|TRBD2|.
TGTGCCAGTAGTATCGATGTTGTAGCGGGAGGCTATGCAGATACGCAGTATTTT
CASSIDVVAGGYADTQYF